This TCR beta chain was recovered during a study of cytomegalovirus exposure and HLA in healthy donors. V dropped 6 bases and J dropped 6 bases, with 21 bases sitting between them. The CDR3 covers 15 residues. The germline gives CDR1 SQVTM, CDR2 ANQGSEA. Produced via immunoSEQ multiplex PCR; TCRdb's table is partial and in-frame only. The table lists about 130,000 clones, just under 95% of them singletons. The sequenced material came from PBMCs. The clonotype comes from a woman younger than 35 in good health and CMV-seronegative. V is TRBV29-1 and J is TRBJ1-3; a possible D gene is TRBD1 (5 bases). Here the CDR3 reads CSVRPGTYDKNTIYF. The CDR3, as DNA: TGCAGCGTCCGACCAGGGACTTACGACAAAAACACCATATATTTT.